Following are 24 T cell receptor beta chains from one sample sequenced in a study of human T cells and chemical hapten exposure. Time point here: patch test 3, about 24 weeks after DPC sensitization. Sample treatment: therapeutic diphenylcyclopropenone sensitization with weekly scalp DPC. TCRdb reanalysed the RACE reads using MiXCR and keeps one entry per CDR3 protein. This table has over 55,000 distinct CDR3 sequences, 11% appearing once. Here the sequenced sample was whole blood, taken in connection with sensitization to the hapten diphenylcyclopropenone (DPC). These receptor sequences come from a woman in her 50s with alopecia areata. Some clones in this sample may be carry-over from other donors' samples.

Many counts were recorded for this clonotype. The V and J genes are TRBV14 and TRBJ2-5; the D is unclear. Trimming took off 4 bases at V and 1 base at J, with 7 bases between the two ends. The CDR3 sequence is 13 residues long. CDR1 SGHDN and CDR2 FVKESK come from the germline V gene. This chain's CDR3 is CASSPSPQETQYF. CDR3 bases: TGTGCCAGCAGCCCTAGTCCCCAAGAGACCCAGTACTTC.

The chain joins TRBV4-3 to TRBJ2-1; D not certain. The CDR3 length is 14 residues. The germline V and J ends were trimmed by 0 bases and 12 bases, with 15 bases remaining between them. The germline V gene has CDR1 LGHNA and CDR2 YSLEER. The CDR3 DNA sequence: TGCGCCAGCAGCCAAGACGGCGTAGCCAGAGGGCAGTTCTTC. Amino acid sequence: CASSQDGVARGQFF.

This clonotype was observed a handful of times. The CDR3 region is CSARDVSGGTNYGYTF. CDR3 coding DNA: TGCAGTGCTAGAGATGTTTCCGGGGGAACTAACTATGGCTACACCTTC. The chain uses TRBV20-1 and TRBJ1-2, with D perhaps TRBD1 (5 bases). V dropped 0 bases and J dropped 0 bases, with 14 bases sitting between them. The CDR3 totals 16 residues. Germline V gene lookup returns CDR1 DFQATT and CDR2 SNEGSKA (reference sequence).

The rearrangement joins TRBV6-1 to TRBJ1-6; 9 bases are shared with TRBD1. Losses at the gene ends were 2 bases for V and 9 bases for J; bases not matched to a gene: 8. Germline assignment: CDR1 MNHNS and CDR2 SASEGT. The CDR3 spans 16 residues. The CDR3 loop is CASSEFSGTGFSPLHF. CDR3 DNA: TGTGCCAGCAGTGAATTCTCCGGGACAGGGTTTTCACCCCTCCACTTT.

The chain joins TRBV28 to TRBJ2-3; possible D gene TRBD1, 6 bases. Germline V gene data show CDR1 as MDHEN and CDR2 as SYDVKM. CDR3 length: 15 residues. Trimming pared 6 bases from V and 6 bases from J, leaving 19 bases between. CDR3 amino acids: CASSPTGLNADTQYF. CDR3 nucleotides: TGTGCCAGCAGCCCCACAGGGCTCAACGCGGATACGCAGTATTTT.

CDR3 sequence: CASSRRDLGTDTQYF. CDR3 nucleotides: TGTGCCAGCAGCCGCCGGGACCTTGGCACAGATACGCAGTATTTT. V usage is TRBV7-2 and J usage is TRBJ2-3; tentatively, D is TRBD1 or TRBD2 (5 bases each). Trimming took off 5 bases at V and 1 base at J, with 13 bases between the two ends. The CDR3 sequence is 15 residues long. The germline V gene has CDR1 SGHTA and CDR2 FQGNSA.

In this sample, this clonotype turned up many times. The V and J genes are TRBV18 and TRBJ1-1, with 10 bases lining up with TRBD1. Germline V gene data show CDR1 as KGHSH and CDR2 as LQKENI. The V segment lost 5 bases and the J segment 1 base; nucleotides outside the gene matches: 10. The CDR3 sequence is 17 residues long. The CDR3 loop reads CASSSFGTGAENTEAFF. The CDR3 region has the DNA TGTGCCAGCTCATCGTTTGGGACAGGGGCCGAGAACACTGAAGCTTTCTTT.

This clonotype was seen at least ten times. V and J are TRBV4-1 and TRBJ1-5, with D tentatively TRBD1 (5 bases). V shed 1 base and J shed 4 bases, with 14 bases lying between them. CDR1 and CDR2 (germline): MGHRA, YSYEKL. The CDR3 extends over 16 amino acids. The CDR3 DNA reads TGCGCCAGCAGCCAAGTCGGGACTGAAGGAAATCAGCCCCAGCATTTT. It encodes CASSQVGTEGNQPQHF.

This clonotype was picked up many times. This chain connects TRBV11-3 to TRBJ2-1; D is unclear. Looked up from germline, CDR1 is SGHNT and CDR2 is YENEEA. Between the trimmed V and J ends, which lost 0 bases and 7 bases, there was a span of 7 bases. This CDR3 is built from 13 residues. The CDR3 coding sequence is TGTGCCAGCAGCTTAGATACACCTAATGAGCAGTTCTTC. It is translated as CASSLDTPNEQFF. Full variable domain (outside the CDR3, taken from reference TRBV11-3 and TRBJ2-1): EAGVVQSPRYKIIEKKQPVAFWCNPISGHNTLYWYLQNLGQGPELLIRYENEEAVDDSQLPKDRFSAERLKGVDSTLKIQPAELGDSAVYLCASSLDTPNEQFFGPGTRLTVL.

This clonotype appeared many times. CDR3 in amino acids: CASSSGGAAQETQYF. In DNA form, the CDR3 reads TGCGCCAGCAGTTCCGGGGGGGCAGCCCAAGAGACCCAGTACTTC. The rearrangement links TRBV5-1 to TRBJ2-5, with 8 bases matching TRBD2. The CDR3 runs 15 residues. CDR1 SGHRS and CDR2 YFSETQ come from the germline V gene. With 5 bases clipped from V and 1 base from J, the junction kept 7 bases outside the gene matches. The full variable domain, completed using reference TRBV5-1 and TRBJ2-5, is KAGVTQTPRYLIKTRGQQVTLSCSPISGHRSVSWYQQTPGQGLQFLFEYFSETQRNKGNFPGRFSGRQFSNSRSEMNVSTLELGDSALYLCASSSGGAAQETQYFGPGTRLLVL.

The chain combines TRBV12-3 or TRBV12-4 with TRBJ2-7; D is possibly TRBD2 (6 bases). The CDR3 runs 14 residues. Trimming shortened V by 3 bases and J by 4 bases, and 13 bases separated the two germline ends. The CDR3 loop is CASSFGGGVYEQYF. The DNA of the CDR3 is TGTGCCAGCAGTTTTGGCGGCGGGGTGTACGAGCAGTACTTC.

The chain has TRBV5-5 and TRBJ2-7, with D perhaps matching TRBD2 (5 bases). Per germline, CDR1 SGHKS and CDR2 YYEKEE (reference sequence). Trimming left V 0 bases short and J 3 bases short, with 13 bases between. The CDR3 sequence is 15 residues long. CDR3 sequence: CASSLDQIGVYEQYF. The CDR3 bases are TGTGCCAGCAGCTTGGACCAGATCGGGGTCTACGAGCAGTACTTC.

The V gene is TRBV10-3, the J gene TRBJ2-7; either TRBD1 or TRBD2 may fit D (5 bases each). Trimming stripped 4 bases from V and 1 base from J, with 17 bases between. There are 16 residues in the CDR3. Germline CDR1 ENHRY, CDR2 SYGVKD. The CDR3 region has the DNA TGTGCCATCAGTGGGTCACGAGGGACGGGTTCCTACGAGCAGTACTTC. Translation gives CAISGSRGTGSYEQYF.

The chain is built from TRBV12-3 or TRBV12-4 and TRBJ1-1; D remains ambiguous. V shed 3 bases and J shed 5 bases, with 16 bases lying between them. The CDR3 runs 15 residues. The CDR3: CASSFLANPSTEAFF. The DNA for the CDR3 is TGTGCCAGCAGTTTTCTGGCAAATCCATCAACTGAAGCTTTCTTT.

This rearrangement joins TRBV20-1 to TRBJ1-1, with 8 bases that match TRBD1. Per the germline V gene, CDR1 is DFQATT and CDR2 is SNEGSKA (reference sequence). This CDR3 region has 14 residues. J gave up 6 bases and V 0 bases, and 6 bases lay outside the gene matches. The CDR3 coding sequence is TGCAGTGCTAGAGATCTTGGACAGGGCCCTGAAGCTTTCTTT. It translates to CSARDLGQGPEAFF.

There are many counts of this clonotype. The rearrangement links TRBV10-3 to TRBJ1-5; a possible D gene is TRBD1 (6 bases). The CDR3 runs to 16 residues. V lost 4 bases and J 4 bases, leaving 17 bases between the germline ends. Germline CDR1 ENHRY, CDR2 SYGVKD. This CDR3 reads CAISGGTTKGNQPQHF. For the CDR3, the DNA is TGTGCCATCAGTGGAGGGACAACCAAGGGGAATCAGCCCCAGCATTTT.

This clonotype was counted many times. CDR3 region: CASSRDSHLNNYGYTF. The CDR3 nucleotides read TGTGCCAGCAGCAGGGACAGCCACCTCAATAACTATGGCTACACCTTC. The chain combines TRBV12-3 or TRBV12-4 with TRBJ1-2; 7 bases fit TRBD1. Trimming cost V 6 bases and J 1 base; bases outside gene matches: 11. CDR3 length: 16 amino acids.

This clonotype was picked up a small number of times. The V call is TRBV20-1, the J call TRBJ2-1; 10 bases are shared with TRBD2. Germline V gene sequence: CDR1 DFQATT, CDR2 SNEGSKA (reference sequence). Losses at the gene ends were 5 bases for V and 8 bases for J; bases not matched to a gene: 3. The CDR3 is 12 residues long. The CDR3 DNA is TGCAGTGCTTCGCTAGCGGGAGATGAGCAGTTCTTC. It translates to CSASLAGDEQFF.

This clonotype was seen many times. This rearrangement joins TRBV28 to TRBJ1-2; D is unclear. Trimming stripped 5 bases from V and 4 bases from J, with 11 bases between. Looked up from germline, CDR1 is MDHEN and CDR2 is SYDVKM. The CDR3 runs to 13 residues. The CDR3 DNA is TGTGCCAGCAGTATCCCCGACTTCTATGGCTACACCTTC. This codes for CASSIPDFYGYTF.

The rearrangement joins TRBV25-1 to TRBJ1-1, with 7 positions matching TRBD1. The CDR3 loop spans 15 amino acids. Germline V lookup: CDR1 MGHDK, CDR2 SYGVNS. The ends lost 2 bases at V and 5 bases at J; junction bases unmatched: 8. This chain's CDR3 is CASSEPSGGRTEAFF. The CDR3 bases are TGTGCCAGCAGTGAACCCTCAGGGGGGCGGACTGAAGCTTTCTTT.

Many counts were recorded for this clonotype. The junction shows a germline mismatch at one end, possibly a read error. The V and J genes are TRBV7-2 and TRBJ2-7, with D maybe TRBD2 (5 bases). The CDR3 is 12 amino acids. In germline, CDR1 is SGHTA, CDR2 FQGNSA. This CDR3 reads CASSLAAYEQYF. In DNA form, the CDR3 reads TGTGCCAGCAGCCTAGCTGCTTACGAGCAGTACTTC.

In this sample, this clonotype turned up a few times. The CDR3 protein is CASSPRLSYEQYF. The CDR3 DNA follows: TGTGCCAGCAGCCCCAGACTCTCCTACGAGCAGTACTTC. The V and J genes are TRBV9 and TRBJ2-7; D gene uncertain. The germline V gene encodes CDR1 SGDLS and CDR2 YYNGEE. V was shortened by 4 bases and J by 0 bases, with 8 bases between the two germline ends. This CDR3 is 13 amino acids long.

This clonotype was observed many times. The chain links TRBV7-9 to TRBJ2-3, with TRBD1 matching over 7 bases. Per germline, CDR1 SEHNR and CDR2 FQNEAQ (reference sequence). The CDR3 has 20 amino acids. The trim removed 0 bases at V and 6 bases at J, leaving 21 bases unmatched. CDR3 sequence: CASSLADWGTENFPRDTQYF. DNA for the CDR3: TGTGCCAGCAGCTTAGCGGATTGGGGGACAGAGAATTTTCCGAGGGATACGCAGTATTTT.

The sample holds many counts of this clonotype. This chain uses TRBV7-6 with TRBJ1-4; D not resolved. The CDR3 contains 14 residues. The V end was cut by 5 bases, the J end by 7 bases, with 14 bases between. Germline V gene lookup returns CDR1 SGHVS and CDR2 FNYEAQ. CDR3 nucleotides: TGTGCCAGCAGCCCGACCCGAGGGCGTGAAAAACTGTTTTTT. It codes for CASSPTRGREKLFF.